Here is one TCR beta chain with its context. What this receptor recognizes is not known. No base qualities exist here, and no much larger clone lies one base off it. Genomic DNA was isolated from the sorted cells so that the TCRbeta CDR3 region could be sequenced. The immunoSEQ Assay was used to sequence the TCRbeta CDR3 regions. Entries here come from immuneACCESS through TCRdb and include only in-frame sequences with V and J called. Some clones fail to appear in such tables; in the studies checked, an unresolved V gene covers under half of the shortfall, and the cause of the remainder is unknown. The sample has some 74,000 clones on record, approximately 78% of them singletons. The ten most abundant clones make up 5% of the sample. The trial excluded patients who had a history of autoimmune disease or were on systemic immunosuppression. Peripheral blood for TCR sequencing was collected from all dose cohorts at baseline, on cycle 4 day 1, and on cycle 7 day 1. Samples came from an open-label, multicenter, first-in-human phase I dose-escalation trial of ivuxolimab. Adults with locally advanced or metastatic head and neck squamous cell, hepatocellular, melanoma or renal cell carcinoma were enrolled in the trial. Before TCR sequencing, CD4+ and CD8+ T cells were separately sorted from peripheral blood.

Germline trimming: 6 bases from V, 0 bases from J; junction bases outside gene matches: 6. The germline V gene (reference sequence) gives CDR1 as SGHNT and CDR2 as YYREEE. Inclusive of the bounding cysteine and phenylalanine, the CDR3 is 16 residues long. CDR3 DNA only is kept here, 48 bases in frame from base 1. The record originates from a study of OX40 agonist ivuxolimab in advanced cancers. At the level of the whole study: Ivuxolimab, which targeted the costimulatory receptor OX40 (CD134), was an agonistic, fully human IgG2 monoclonal antibody. Intravenous ivuxolimab was administered to patients every 2 weeks at six dose levels: 0.01, 0.1, 0.3, 1.5, 3 and 10 mg/kg. Of the approximately 53 patients in dose escalation, about 19 had hepatocellular carcinoma, approximately 15 had melanoma, 9 had renal cell carcinoma and 9 had head and neck cancer. In the dose-escalation cohort, 82.7% of patients were male, and the mean age was about 55 years, with a range of roughly 20 to 85. Patients were allowed to have had prior anti-PD-1, anti-PD-L1 or anti-CTLA-4 therapy, and less than 45% of the dose-escalation patients had previously received checkpoint inhibitors. Partial responses occurred in three dose-escalation patients, of whom one had hepatocellular carcinoma and two had cutaneous melanoma. The point of sequencing TCRbeta in the periphery was to test whether ivuxolimab changed TCR sequence diversity and drove clonal T-cell expansion. The paper covers the monotherapy dose-escalation part of the phase I ivuxolimab trial, which included N = 52 patients.

On the study overall, not on this receptor specifically: Low levels of normalized T-cell clonal expansion were also seen in some nonresponding patients. In the 0.1-3.0 mg/kg groups, partial responders had among the lowest normalized peripheral clonal expansion, particularly in CD8+ T cells. After ivuxolimab, CD8+ T cells had more expanded clones than CD4+ T cells on average. Which antigens the clonally expanded peripheral T cells were specific for was not determined. Clonal expansion of both CD4+ and CD8+ blood T cells was observed from baseline to week 6 at doses 0.1 to 3.0 mg/kg.

The specimen comprised CD4+ or CD8+ T cells sorted from blood, sampled in a trial of the OX40 agonist ivuxolimab. This TCR derives from an adult with an advanced solid tumor such as melanoma, head and neck, liver or kidney cancer. The chain is made from TRBV5-4 and TRBJ2-6, with TRBD2 identical over 7 junction bases. DNA sequence: TGTGCCAGCACGGGGGGAATAGACTCTGGGGCCAACGTCCTGACTTTC. The translation is CASTGGIDSGANVLTF.